The sequence of this T cell receptor (beta chain) was determined in a study of blood T cells in healthy people across ages. Germline CDR1 SGHTS, CDR2 YDEGEE. Trimming removed 1 base from V and 4 bases from J; junction bases left unmatched: 3. This CDR3 is 14 amino acids long. Healthy Caucasian individuals from Russia aged about 6 to 95 were enrolled as donors. Study-wide results and caveats: Comparison with aged donors showed that long-lived donors had more naive CD4+ cells and higher diversity. Older individuals had lower TCR beta diversity per million T cells (the decline was roughly linear). Any changes in expanded clonotypes were possibly confounded, as donor CMV status remained unknown.

As for this clonotype: The target antigen is unknown.

The second PCR ran roughly 7 to 12 cycles with a sample-barcoded 5' primer and J-beta primers. Each CDR3 protein is one row after TCRdb ran MiXCR on the 5' RACE reads. The sample holds hundreds of thousands of distinct CDR3 sequences, under 25% seen once. The chain has TRBV5-8 and TRBJ2-3; 7 nucleotides agree with TRBD2. The clonotype originates from a man aged 65 to 79 in good health. Sequences were obtained from blood. The DNA for the CDR3 is TGTGCCAGCAGCTTGCTTCTAGCGGCAGATACGCAGTATTTT. Its translation: CASSLLLAADTQYF. Drawing the rest from reference TRBV5-8 and TRBJ2-3, the complete variable domain is EAGVTQSPTHLIKTRGQQATLRCSPISGHTSVYWYQQALGLGLQFLLWYDEGEERNRGNFPPRFSGRQFPNYSSELNVNALELEDSALYLCASSLLLAADTQYFGPGTRLTVL.